This passage covers 2 T cell receptor beta chains from one sample sequenced in a study of blood T cell repertoires in COVID-19. Measured with immunoSEQ multiplex PCR; TCRdb has only the in-frame clones, and not every one. The table records fewer than 250,000 clones, around 78% of them present only once. Source material: peripheral blood. All receptors come from a woman aged 70-85 years with active or convalescent COVID-19.

A single count supports this clone. This rearrangement joins TRBV28 to TRBJ2-7; 8 nucleotides match TRBD1. The CDR3 runs 14 residues. After removal of 5 bases from V and 5 bases from J, the junction contained 8 bases not matched to a gene. From germline, CDR1 is MDHEN and CDR2 SYDVKM. The CDR3: CASSLPGQVNEQYF. The CDR3 region has the DNA TGTGCCAGCAGTCTACCGGGACAGGTTAACGAGCAGTACTTC.

The gene calls are TRBV11-2 and TRBJ1-1; a weak D match, TRBD1 (6 bases). With 5 bases removed from V and 1 base from J, the gap between germline ends came to 14 bases. The CDR3 covers 15 residues. Germline CDR1 reads SGHAT; CDR2 reads FQNNGV. Written as DNA, the CDR3 is TGTGCCAGCAGCGCTGCAGGGGACCCGAACACTGAAGCTTTCTTT. Residues: CASSAAGDPNTEAFF.